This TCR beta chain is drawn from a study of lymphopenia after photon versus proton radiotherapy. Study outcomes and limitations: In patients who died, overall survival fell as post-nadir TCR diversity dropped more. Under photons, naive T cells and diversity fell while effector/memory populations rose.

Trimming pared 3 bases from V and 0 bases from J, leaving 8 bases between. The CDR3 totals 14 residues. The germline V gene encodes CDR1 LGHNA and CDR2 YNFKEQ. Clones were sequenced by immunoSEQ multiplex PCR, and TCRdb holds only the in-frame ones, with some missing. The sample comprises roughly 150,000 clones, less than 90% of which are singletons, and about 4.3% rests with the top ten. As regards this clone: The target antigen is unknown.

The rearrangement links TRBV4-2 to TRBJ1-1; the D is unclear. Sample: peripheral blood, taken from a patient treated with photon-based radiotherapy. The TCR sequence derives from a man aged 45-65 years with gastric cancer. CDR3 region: CASSHITVNTEAFF. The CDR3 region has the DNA TGTGCCAGCAGCCATATTACAGTGAACACTGAAGCTTTCTTT.